Each of the 13 T cell receptor beta chains below was sequenced from the same sample in a study of cytomegalovirus exposure and HLA in healthy donors. PCR employed 60 Vbeta and 13 Jbeta primers. Libraries were prepared by immunoSEQ multiplex PCR; TCRdb keeps only in-frame clonotypes and omits some of them. The table has 85,000 to 130,000 clones, approximately 82% seen once. Sample: PBMCs. These receptors came from a woman aged 18-35 years in good health and CMV-seronegative.

The V and J genes are TRBV30 and TRBJ2-1; D not certain. V was clipped by 0 bases and J by 12 bases, with 12 bases between them. The CDR3 extends over 12 amino acids. Germline CDR1 reads GTSNPN; CDR2 reads SVGIG (reference sequence). CDR3 DNA sequence: TGTGCCTGGAGTGTAGGAGTGGGTGCGCAGTTCTTC. Protein sequence: CAWSVGVGAQFF.

The chain has TRBV7-8 and TRBJ2-5; 9 bases line up with TRBD2. V lost 1 base and J lost 5; bases outside the gene matches: 5. Germline V lookup: CDR1 SGHVS, CDR2 FQNEAQ. This CDR3 comprises 15 residues. This CDR3 reads CASSLGRGGWETQYF. The CDR3 coding sequence is TGTGCCAGCAGCTTAGGGCGGGGGGGGTGGGAGACCCAGTACTTC. Based on the CDR3 plus reference TRBV7-8 and TRBJ2-5, the full variable domain is GAGVSQSPRYKVAKRGQDVALRCDPISGHVSLFWYQQALGQGPEFLTYFQNEAQLDKSGLPSDRFFAERPEGSVSTLKIQRTQQEDSAVYLCASSLGRGGWETQYFGPGTRLLVL.

The V and J genes are TRBV14 and TRBJ2-7; 8 bases map to TRBD1. This CDR3 has 18 amino acids. V was clipped by 4 bases and J by 4 bases; unmatched bases: 18. Per germline, CDR1 SGHDN and CDR2 FVKESK. CDR3 region: CASSLRDRSRWCLYEQYF. DNA of the CDR3: TGTGCCAGCAGCCTCCGGGACAGGAGTAGGTGGTGCTTGTACGAGCAGTACTTC.

This rearrangement joins TRBV5-6 to TRBJ2-4; D may be TRBD2 (6 bases). The CDR3 has 15 residues. Per the germline V gene, CDR1 is SGHDT and CDR2 is YYEEEE. The V and J ends lost 4 bases and 5 bases respectively, with 16 bases between them. CDR3 nucleotides: TGTGCCAGCAGCCCAGCGGGTCCGACTCAAAACATTCAGTACTTC. It encodes CASSPAGPTQNIQYF. The full variable domain, with the rest looked up from reference TRBV5-6 and TRBJ2-4, is DAGVTQSPTHLIKTRGQQVTLRCSPKSGHDTVSWYQQALGQGPQFIFQYYEEEERQRGNFPDRFSGHQFPNYSSELNVNALLLGDSALYLCASSPAGPTQNIQYFGAGTRLSVL.

This clone was found a few times. The chain carries TRBV7-9 and TRBJ1-1; D is unresolved. The CDR3 consists of 16 residues. In germline, CDR1 is SEHNR, CDR2 FQNEAQ (reference sequence). Between the trimmed V and J ends, which lost 4 bases and 2 bases, there was a span of 17 bases. Here the CDR3 reads CASSSGEGRTNTEAFF. DNA of the CDR3: TGTGCCAGCAGCTCTGGAGAAGGGAGGACCAACACTGAAGCTTTCTTT.

The chain links TRBV5-6 to TRBJ1-2; TRBD1 matches at 7 bases. Trimming cost V 4 bases and J 6 bases; bases outside gene matches: 9. The CDR3 covers 14 residues. The V gene's germline CDR1 is SGHDT and CDR2 YYEEEE. The CDR3 nucleotides are TGTGCCAGCAGCGCCTTCGGACAGGCCCATGGCTACACCTTC. Encoded protein: CASSAFGQAHGYTF. The variable domain in full, completed from reference TRBV5-6 and TRBJ1-2, reads DAGVTQSPTHLIKTRGQQVTLRCSPKSGHDTVSWYQQALGQGPQFIFQYYEEEERQRGNFPDRFSGHQFPNYSSELNVNALLLGDSALYLCASSAFGQAHGYTFGSGTRLTVV.

The DNA for the CDR3 is TGTGCCAGTAAATACTCTGGGGCCAACGTCCTGACTTTC. This sequence encodes CASKYSGANVLTF. The chain couples TRBV19 to TRBJ2-6; D is uncertain. The CDR3 loop spans 13 amino acids. Trimming left V 7 bases short and J 0 bases short, with 4 bases between. CDR1 is LNHDA and CDR2 is SQIVND in the germline V gene (reference sequence).

This clone was seen more than once but under ten times. The J gene is TRBJ2-3, the V gene TRBV4-3, with TRBD2 matching 7 bases. CDR3 size: 17 residues. Germline assignment: CDR1 LGHNA and CDR2 YSLEER. The junction had 8 bases not matched to a gene; V was cut back by 1 base and J by 1 base. The CDR3 bases are TGCGCCAGCAGCCAAGGGTTGGGAGGGAGTGGCACAGATACGCAGTATTTT. It encodes CASSQGLGGSGTDTQYF.

The CDR3 is CATNRGTYEQYF. The CDR3 DNA is TGTGCCACCAACAGGGGTACCTACGAGCAGTACTTC. The chain is built from TRBV28 and TRBJ2-7; 7 bases line up with TRBD1. Germline CDR1 and CDR2: MDHEN and SYDVKM. The CDR3 contains 12 residues. The V gene end was trimmed by 10 bases and the J gene end by 2 bases; junction bases not matched to a gene: 5.

The rearrangement links TRBV5-1 to TRBJ2-3, with TRBD2 as a possible D gene (6 bases). Germline CDR1 and CDR2: SGHRS and YFSETQ. The length of the CDR3 is 17 residues. With 4 bases removed from V and 4 bases from J, the gap between germline ends came to 22 bases. The CDR3 spells CASSLSPRLGGADTQYF. The CDR3 bases are TGCGCCAGCAGCCTCTCGCCCAGACTAGGAGGGGCAGATACGCAGTATTTT.

The genes are TRBV28 and TRBJ1-1; 7 positions agree with TRBD1. In germline, CDR1 is MDHEN, CDR2 SYDVKM. There are 14 residues in the CDR3. Unmatched junction bases numbered 14, after V lost 6 bases and J lost 10 bases. Here the CDR3 reads CASRTGTEVEVAFF. The CDR3 DNA sequence: TGTGCCAGCAGAACCGGGACAGAAGTCGAGGTAGCTTTCTTT.

This chain joins TRBV10-3 and TRBJ2-5, with D possibly TRBD1 on 5 matching bases. The end of the DNA fits TRBJ2-7 better, so the J call may be wrong. Germline CDR1 and CDR2: ENHRY and SYGVKD. The CDR3 length is 15 residues. The CDR3 sequence is CAISESLGDSYEQYF. The DNA for the CDR3 is TGTGCCATCAGTGAATCGTTAGGGGATTCCTACGAGCAGTACTTC.

The J gene is TRBJ2-2, the V gene TRBV4-3; TRBD1 is a possible D gene (6 bases). The CDR3 has 17 amino acids. The V and J ends lost 5 bases and 4 bases respectively, with 20 bases between them. Germline V gene sequence: CDR1 LGHNA, CDR2 YSLEER. CDR3 loop: CASSRAGTGSGTGELFF. The CDR3 DNA sequence: TGCGCCAGCAGCAGGGCGGGTACAGGGAGTGGCACCGGGGAGCTGTTTTTT.